Each of the 11 T cell receptor beta chains below was sequenced from the same sample in a study of cytomegalovirus exposure and HLA in healthy donors. The primer mix had 60 Vbeta and 13 Jbeta primers. Sequencing used immunoSEQ multiplex PCR; TCRdb keeps in-frame clones, though not all of them. The table includes fewer than 200,000 clones, around 73% detected once. The sample was PBMCs. All receptors derive from a man aged 55 to 70 in good health and CMV-seronegative.

The gene calls are TRBV6-4 and TRBJ1-2; D gene unclear. Germline V CDR1 and CDR2: MRHNA, SNTAGT. The CDR3 loop spans 15 amino acids. Trimming took 0 bases from V and 5 from J, leaving 13 bases between them. The CDR3: CASSDSHLGSYGYTF. The DNA for the CDR3 is TGTGCCAGCAGTGACTCTCACTTAGGGAGTTATGGCTACACCTTC.

This clone has just a few counts. The chain carries TRBV15 and TRBJ2-5, with D tentatively TRBD1 (6 bases). Germline V CDR1 and CDR2: LNHNV, YYDKDF (reference sequence). The ends were cut back, 1 base at V and 5 bases at J, with 14 bases in the middle. The CDR3 loop spans 15 amino acids. The CDR3 coding sequence is TGTGCCACCAGCAGAGGGGCAGGGGTACCGGAGACCCAGTACTTC. Amino acid sequence: CATSRGAGVPETQYF. The whole variable domain, remainder taken from reference TRBV15 and TRBJ2-5, is DAMVIQNPRYQVTQFGKPVTLSCSQTLNHNVMYWYQQKSSQAPKLLFHYYDKDFNNEADTPDNFQSRRPNTSFCFLDIRSPGLGDTAMYLCATSRGAGVPETQYFGPGTRLLVL.

V usage is TRBV4-2 and J usage is TRBJ2-3; 10 nucleotides match TRBD2. Losses at the gene ends were 1 base for V and 4 bases for J; bases not matched to a gene: 2. The CDR3 is made up of 15 amino acids. The V gene's germline CDR1 is LGHNA and CDR2 YNFKEQ. As DNA, the CDR3 is TGTGCCAGCAGCCAAGCCCTAGCGGGGGCAGATACGCAGTATTTT. Translated, it gives CASSQALAGADTQYF.

V is TRBV13 and J is TRBJ2-7, with TRBD2 as a possible D gene (6 bases). This CDR3 is built from 12 residues. V dropped 8 bases and J dropped 0 bases, with 8 bases sitting between them. CDR1 PRHDT and CDR2 FYEKMQ come from the germline V gene (reference sequence). This CDR3 reads CASSGDSYEQYF. CDR3 in DNA: TGTGCCAGCTCGGGGGACTCCTACGAGCAGTACTTC. The full variable domain, its missing parts supplied by reference TRBV13 and TRBJ2-7, is AAGVIQSPRHLIKEKRETATLKCYPIPRHDTVYWYQQGPGQDPQFLISFYEKMQSDKGSIPDRFSAQQFSDYHSELNMSSLELGDSALYFCASSGDSYEQYFGPGTRLTVT.

The chain joins TRBV5-1 to TRBJ1-1, with a weak D call TRBD1 (6 bases). Germline loops: CDR1 SGHRS, CDR2 YFSETQ. The V end was cut by 4 bases, the J end by 4 bases, with 14 bases between. The CDR3 extends over 14 amino acids. CDR3 sequence (DNA): TGCGCCAGCAGCCAACAGGGAGGGAGCACTGAAGCTTTCTTT. This gives the protein CASSQQGGSTEAFF. The whole variable domain, remainder taken from reference TRBV5-1 and TRBJ1-1, is KAGVTQTPRYLIKTRGQQVTLSCSPISGHRSVSWYQQTPGQGLQFLFEYFSETQRNKGNFPGRFSGRQFSNSRSEMNVSTLELGDSALYLCASSQQGGSTEAFFGQGTRLTVV.

This sequence joins TRBV7-2 and TRBJ2-3; a possible D gene is TRBD2 (6 bases). The CDR3 is 14 amino acids. V dropped 5 bases and J dropped 3 bases, with 12 bases sitting between them. Germline CDR1 SGHTA, CDR2 FQGNSA. CDR3 DNA sequence: TGTGCCAGCAGCCCCGGGCTAGCGACAGATACGCAGTATTTT. Encoded protein: CASSPGLATDTQYF.

The chain is built from TRBV19 and TRBJ2-7, with D possibly being TRBD2 (5 bases). Trimming shortened V by 3 bases and J by 4 bases, and 13 bases separated the two germline ends. This CDR3 is 14 amino acids long. Germline V gene sequence: CDR1 LNHDA, CDR2 SQIVND (reference sequence). CDR3 sequence (DNA): TGTGCCAGTAGTATTTCCAGAGGGATATACGAGCAGTACTTC. It encodes CASSISRGIYEQYF.

The chain joins TRBV5-4 to TRBJ1-2; 9 bases line up with TRBD1. V dropped 3 bases and J dropped 4; count of bases not matched to a gene: 13. Germline lookup yields CDR1 SGHNT and CDR2 YYREEE (reference sequence). CDR3 length equals 17 residues. CDR3 in DNA: TGTGCCAGCAGCTCAATTGATATGTCGACAGGGGGCTATGGCTACACCTTC. This codes for CASSSIDMSTGGYGYTF.

The DNA of the CDR3 is TGTGCCAGCAGCTTATGGGGGGTGGGGACTACTTCCGGGGAGCTGTTTTTT. Translating gives CASSLWGVGTTSGELFF. The chain couples TRBV7-3 to TRBJ2-2, with 7 bases fitting TRBD2. CDR3 length: 17 amino acids. Unmatched junction bases numbered 12, after V lost 2 bases and J lost 6 bases. Germline CDR1 and CDR2: SGHTA and FQGTGA.

This clone was recorded only once. This rearrangement joins TRBV29-1 to TRBJ1-2, with D possibly TRBD1 on 5 matching bases. This CDR3 has 12 residues. Trimming cost V 6 bases and J 3 bases, with 11 bases left between them. Germline V gene lookup returns CDR1 SQVTM and CDR2 ANQGSEA. The CDR3 coding sequence is TGCAGCGTGGAGCCGGGGGACTATGGCTACACCTTC. It is translated as CSVEPGDYGYTF.

The table lists this clone with a few counts. The chain is built from TRBV5-1 and TRBJ2-1; a possible D gene is TRBD1 (6 bases). From germline, CDR1 is SGHRS and CDR2 YFSETQ. V was cut by 0 bases and J by 2 bases, with 9 bases left in between. This CDR3 is 15 amino acids long. CDR3 in DNA: TGCGCCAGCAGCTTGGCACAGGGCCCCTACAATGAGCAGTTCTTC. Protein sequence: CASSLAQGPYNEQFF.